These 12 T cell receptor beta chains were sequenced from one sample in a study of vaccination and CD4 T cells after COVID-19. Cultured CD4+ T-cell DNA underwent Oncomine TCR Beta short-read sequencing. TCRdb processed the PCR reads anew with MiXCR; each CDR3 protein has one entry. Of under 20,000 distinct CDR3 sequences in the sample, around 52% are singletons; the top ten hold approximately 18%. No antigen has been assigned to these receptors. Regarding time point: late sampling 161 to 241 days after vaccination in three convalescent patients. The treatment denotes: approximately nine-day PBMC culture with coronavirus spike peptide pools or control peptides (ViraFEST assay). This specimen was CD4+ T cells from blood, cultured in vitro, taken about 7 months after SARS-CoV-2 vaccination. The receptor source for this set is a human donor who had recovered from COVID-19.

The chain couples TRBV20-1 to TRBJ1-2; D is perhaps TRBD1 (5 bases). Trimming removed 0 bases at V and 5 bases at J, with 16 bases between. There are 15 residues in the CDR3. Germline lookup yields CDR1 DFQATT and CDR2 SNEGSKA (reference sequence). The CDR3 DNA sequence: TGCAGTGCTAGAGATTTAATGGGGGGGAGGTATGGCTACACCTTC. The encoded protein is CSARDLMGGRYGYTF.

This clonotype was recorded a few times. The rearrangement joins TRBV20-1 to TRBJ2-1; 10 positions agree with TRBD2. V dropped 5 bases and J dropped 0; count of bases not matched to a gene: 7. This CDR3 has 16 residues. Germline CDR1 reads DFQATT; CDR2 reads SNEGSKA (reference sequence). The CDR3 sequence: CSAGSLAGSSYNEQFF. CDR3 bases: TGCAGTGCTGGATCACTAGCGGGGAGCTCCTACAATGAGCAGTTCTTC.

This clonotype was detected only a few times. The chain combines TRBV2 with TRBJ2-5; 8 bases align to TRBD2. The CDR3 is 12 residues long. Germline V CDR1 and CDR2: SNHLY, FYNNEI. V was clipped by 5 bases and J by 7 bases; unmatched bases: 3. CDR3 residues: CASSLREGTQYF. DNA for the CDR3: TGTGCCAGCAGTCTACGGGAGGGGACCCAGTACTTC.

This clonotype was counted only a few times. The V gene is TRBV20-1, the J gene TRBJ1-6, with 7 bases matching TRBD1. CDR1 and CDR2 from the germline V gene are DFQATT and SNEGSKA (reference sequence). V trimming: 1 base; J trimming: 8 bases; junction bases outside the gene matches: 5. CDR3 length: 14 amino acids. The CDR3 DNA reads as TGCAGTGCTAGAGGACAGGGTATTGATTCACCCCTCCACTTT. As protein: CSARGQGIDSPLHF.

This chain uses TRBV7-9 with TRBJ1-6; D possibly corresponds to TRBD1 (5 bases). The germline CDR1 and CDR2 sequences are SEHNR and FQNEAQ (reference sequence). The V end was cut by 1 base, the J end by 5 bases, with 12 bases between. The CDR3 totals 16 residues. The CDR3 bases are TGTGCCAGCAGCTTAGGCCCGGGACGGCATAATTCACCCCTCCACTTT. Its translation: CASSLGPGRHNSPLHF.

The chain links TRBV2 to TRBJ2-7, with 7 bases matching TRBD1. Unmatched junction bases numbered 8, after V lost 7 bases and J lost 5 bases. The germline V gene encodes CDR1 SNHLY and CDR2 FYNNEI. The CDR3 is 13 amino acids. The CDR3 DNA sequence: TGTGCCAGCAAGAACAGGGGTAGCGACGAGCAGTACTTC. Its protein product is CASKNRGSDEQYF.

This clonotype was detected only a few times. The chain joins TRBV20-1 to TRBJ1-6, with a weak D call TRBD1 (6 bases). Between the trimmed V and J ends, which lost 3 bases and 5 bases, there was a span of 17 bases. Germline loops: CDR1 DFQATT, CDR2 SNEGSKA (reference sequence). This CDR3 region has 16 residues. CDR3 sequence reads: CSASVSGANDNSPLHF. In DNA, the CDR3 is TGCAGTGCTAGCGTGTCAGGGGCGAACGATAATTCACCCCTCCACTTT.

The V and J genes are TRBV6-2 or TRBV6-3 and TRBJ1-6, with D unclear. Germline V gives CDR1 MNHEY, CDR2 SVGEGT. V lost 5 bases, J lost 11 bases, and 1 base lay in between. This CDR3 region has 9 residues. The CDR3 reads CASSTPLHF. The CDR3 DNA reads TGTGCCAGCAGTACACCCCTCCACTTT.

The chain combines TRBV18 with TRBJ2-5; TRBD1 aligns across 7 bases. Looked up from germline, CDR1 is KGHSH and CDR2 is LQKENI. Trimming at V came to 5 bases and at J to 2 bases, leaving 2 bases not matched to a gene. The CDR3 has 13 amino acids. CDR3 sequence (DNA): TGTGCCAGCTCATCGACAGGGCAAGAGACCCAGTACTTC. It encodes CASSSTGQETQYF. Variable domain in full (rest from reference TRBV18 and TRBJ2-5): NAGVMQNPRHLVRRRGQEARLRCSPMKGHSHVYWYRQLPEEGLKFMVYLQKENIIDESGMPKERFSAEFPKEGPSILRIQQVVRGDSAAYFCASSSTGQETQYFGPGTRLLVL.

This chain connects TRBV15 to TRBJ2-7; 10 bases line up with TRBD1. Germline assignment: CDR1 LNHNV and CDR2 YYDKDF (reference sequence). This CDR3 is built from 14 residues. J lost 7 bases, V lost 2 bases, and 5 bases had no gene match. As DNA, the CDR3 is TGTGCCACCAGCAGACGACAGGGGGCCGGTGAGCAGTACTTC. The encoded protein is CATSRRQGAGEQYF.

The chain links TRBV20-1 to TRBJ1-2; possible D gene TRBD1, 6 bases. CDR1 is DFQATT and CDR2 is SNEGSKA in the germline V gene (reference sequence). Trimming removed 0 bases at V and 4 bases at J, with 9 bases between. CDR3 length equals 13 residues. This CDR3 is CSAREPRGYGYTF. DNA for the CDR3: TGCAGTGCTAGAGAACCCAGGGGCTATGGCTACACCTTC.

This chain joins TRBV7-2 and TRBJ1-1, with D hard to call. V lost 5 bases and J 1 base, leaving 17 bases between the germline ends. There are 16 residues in the CDR3. The germline V gene has CDR1 SGHTA and CDR2 FQGNSA. CDR3 sequence reads: CASSPISRASNTEAFF. The CDR3 nucleotides read TGTGCCAGCAGCCCTATCTCCCGGGCTTCGAACACTGAAGCTTTCTTT.